This TCR beta chain was recorded in a study of T cell responses to AZD1222 COVID-19 vaccine. Study-wide findings and caveats: Following two doses of AZD1222, Spike-specific TCR breadth and depth rose. CD4 TCRs linked to vaccination spanned spike, dominating at 160-218 and 743-854. The donor cohort was predominantly white British with a female majority, and clonal diversity may have been underestimated.

About this clone: The antigen is not known. This specimen includes other DNA sequences encoding the same CDR3.

This table comes from immunoSEQ multiplex PCR, and its TCRdb copy is limited to in-frame clones, with some not included. Among 100,000 to 120,000 clones, about 91% were seen once, and the ten largest hold about 6.5%. The length of the CDR3 is 12 residues. Trimming stripped 0 bases from V and 7 bases from J, with 7 bases between. The germline V gene encodes CDR1 SGDLS and CDR2 YYNGEE. The source was peripheral blood, collected 28 days after the second AZD1222 dose. The TCR comes from an adult who received the AZD1222 COVID-19 vaccine. The chain uses TRBV9 and TRBJ1-2; possible D gene TRBD1, 5 bases. The CDR3 DNA reads TGTGCCAGCAGCGTAGTTGGGGGTGGCTACACCTTC. Amino acids: CASSVVGGGYTF.